What follows are 26 T cell receptor beta chains derived from one specimen sequenced in a study of OX40 agonist ivuxolimab in advanced cancers. Measured with immunoSEQ multiplex PCR; TCRdb has only the in-frame clones, and not every one. The repertoire consists of around 39,000 clones, with around 82% occurring once and the leading ten covering about 2%. Sample: CD4+ or CD8+ T cells sorted from blood, taken in a trial of the OX40 agonist ivuxolimab. All receptors come from an adult with an advanced solid tumor such as melanoma, head and neck, liver or kidney cancer.

This chain connects TRBV5-6 to TRBJ2-2; D gene unclear. This CDR3 contains 14 residues. The germline gives CDR1 SGHDT, CDR2 YYEEEE. V was cut by 2 bases and J by 4 bases, with 9 bases left in between. This CDR3 is CASSLDGTTGELFF. CDR3 in DNA: TGTGCCAGCAGCTTAGACGGCACCACCGGGGAGCTGTTTTTT.

The genes are TRBV18 and TRBJ1-4; TRBD1 is a possible D gene (5 bases). V shed 4 bases and J shed 0 bases, with 9 bases lying between them. The CDR3 spans 15 residues. Germline values: CDR1 KGHSH, CDR2 LQKENI. CDR3 in amino acids: CASSQGVATNEKLFF. In DNA form, the CDR3 reads TGTGCCAGCTCACAAGGGGTTGCAACTAATGAAAAACTGTTTTTT.

The gene calls are TRBV9 and TRBJ1-6, with D uncertain. V shed 3 bases and J shed 10 bases, with 14 bases lying between them. This CDR3 is 14 amino acids long. From germline, CDR1 is SGDLS and CDR2 YYNGEE. CDR3 nucleotide sequence: TGTGCCAGCAGCGGAACACTGGTTGGGTCACCCCTCCACTTT. Its translation: CASSGTLVGSPLHF. Filled out from reference TRBV9 and TRBJ1-6, the complete variable domain reads DSGVTQTPKHLITATGQRVTLRCSPRSGDLSVYWYQQSLDQGLQFLIQYYNGEERAKGNILERFSAQQFPDLHSELNLSSLELGDSALYFCASSGTLVGSPLHFGNGTRLTVT.

The chain employs TRBV27 and TRBJ2-7; 7 bases align to TRBD1. V was pared by 3 bases and J by 3 bases, with 2 bases of the junction left unmatched. The CDR3 consists of 13 residues. The V gene's germline CDR1 is MNHEY and CDR2 SMNVEV (reference sequence). The CDR3 bases are TGTGCCAGCAGTTTGAGACAGGGCTACGAGCAGTACTTC. It specifies CASSLRQGYEQYF.

The J gene is TRBJ2-7, the V gene TRBV29-1; possibly TRBD1 for D (7 bases). This CDR3 spans 13 amino acids. Between the trimmed V and J ends, which lost 4 bases and 2 bases, there was a span of 12 bases. From germline, CDR1 is SQVTM and CDR2 ANQGSEA. CDR3 nucleotides: TGCAGCGTTGGCGGGACAGTAGCCTACGAGCAGTACTTC. Translating it yields CSVGGTVAYEQYF.

The chain employs TRBV5-1 and TRBJ1-2; 8 nucleotides agree with TRBD1. V dropped 4 bases and J dropped 7; count of bases not matched to a gene: 12. Germline V gives CDR1 SGHRS, CDR2 YFSETQ. The CDR3 has 15 residues. The CDR3 coding sequence is TGCGCCAGCAGCCCCTCCGGGACAGGTGCTGGTGGCTACACCTTC. Translated: CASSPSGTGAGGYTF.

The chain joins TRBV7-2 to TRBJ2-2; 9 bases line up with TRBD2. The germline V gene encodes CDR1 SGHTA and CDR2 FQGNSA. J lost 0 bases, V lost 5 bases, and 4 bases had no gene match. This CDR3 spans 16 amino acids. CDR3 amino acids: CASSNPSGANTGELFF. Written as DNA, the CDR3 is TGTGCCAGCAGCAACCCTAGCGGGGCGAACACCGGGGAGCTGTTTTTT.

V gene TRBV18 combines with J gene TRBJ2-5; D remains ambiguous. Trimming removed 3 bases from V and 5 bases from J, with 10 bases in between. From germline, CDR1 is KGHSH and CDR2 LQKENI. CDR3 length equals 13 residues. The CDR3 sequence is CASSPLLTETQYF. The DNA for the CDR3 is TGTGCCAGCTCACCTCTCCTGACCGAGACCCAGTACTTC.

The chain carries TRBV11-2 and TRBJ1-1, with 10 bases that match TRBD1. The junction had 7 bases not matched to a gene; V was cut back by 5 bases and J by 1 base. Germline V gene sequence: CDR1 SGHAT, CDR2 FQNNGV. This CDR3 has 16 residues. CDR3 in amino acids: CASSAFRDRGNTEAFF. The CDR3, as DNA: TGTGCCAGCAGCGCCTTCCGGGACAGGGGGAACACTGAAGCTTTCTTT. Filled out from reference TRBV11-2 and TRBJ1-1, the complete variable domain reads EAGVAQSPRYKIIEKRQSVAFWCNPISGHATLYWYQQILGQGPKLLIQFQNNGVVDDSQLPKDRFSAERLKGVDSTLKIQPAKLEDSAVYLCASSAFRDRGNTEAFFGQGTRLTVV.

This clone was seen once. J is TRBJ2-5 and V is TRBV2; D could derive from TRBD1 or TRBD2 (7 bases each). CDR3 size: 14 residues. The germline V gene has CDR1 SNHLY and CDR2 FYNNEI. V lost 5 bases, J lost 5 bases, and 15 bases lay in between. CDR3: CASSWEGAWETQYF. CDR3 DNA sequence: TGTGCCAGCAGTTGGGAGGGGGCCTGGGAGACCCAGTACTTC.

V usage is TRBV7-2 and J usage is TRBJ2-1, with D perhaps TRBD1 or TRBD2 (6 bases each). Trimming left V 1 base short and J 4 bases short, with 14 bases between. The germline CDR1 and CDR2 sequences are SGHTA and FQGNSA. The CDR3 has 16 residues. In nucleotides, the CDR3 is TGTGCCAGCAGCTTAGTGGGGGGTCAGGGGTACAATGAGCAGTTCTTC. This translates into CASSLVGGQGYNEQFF.

The CDR3: CASSPTNSPLHF. CDR3 nucleotide sequence: TGTGCCAGCTCACCGACTAATTCACCCCTCCACTTT. V gene TRBV18 combines with J gene TRBJ1-6; D is uncertain. Germline V gene lookup returns CDR1 KGHSH and CDR2 LQKENI. The V end lost 3 bases, the J end lost 6 bases, and 3 bases lay between the germline ends. This CDR3 region has 12 residues. The full variable domain, in which reference TRBV18 and TRBJ1-6 provide the parts outside the CDR3, is NAGVMQNPRHLVRRRGQEARLRCSPMKGHSHVYWYRQLPEEGLKFMVYLQKENIIDESGMPKERFSAEFPKEGPSILRIQQVVRGDSAAYFCASSPTNSPLHFGNGTRLTVT.

The J gene is TRBJ1-1, the V gene TRBV5-8; D gene unclear. Trimming shortened V by 0 bases and J by 2 bases, and 5 bases separated the two germline ends. Per the germline V gene, CDR1 is SGHTS and CDR2 is YDEGEE. This CDR3 comprises 13 residues. In DNA form, the CDR3 reads TGTGCCAGCAGCTTGGACAGTAACACTGAAGCTTTCTTT. Translating gives CASSLDSNTEAFF.

This chain links TRBV6-1 with TRBJ2-1; 10 bases are a match to TRBD1. The V segment lost 6 bases and the J segment 4 bases; nucleotides outside the gene matches: 6. The CDR3 extends over 15 amino acids. Germline assignment: CDR1 MNHNS and CDR2 SASEGT. CDR3 sequence (DNA): TGTGCCAGCAGGGTCGAGGGACAGGGGTACAATGAGCAGTTCTTC. Protein sequence: CASRVEGQGYNEQFF.

J is TRBJ2-2 and V is TRBV6-1, with TRBD1 matching over 10 bases. The CDR3 has 18 amino acids. Trimming cost V 2 bases and J 5 bases; bases outside gene matches: 11. The V gene's germline CDR1 is MNHNS and CDR2 SASEGT. The CDR3 bases are TGTGCCAGCAGTGAACCCCGAAGGACAGGGGGATGGACCGGGGAGCTGTTTTTT. It codes for CASSEPRRTGGWTGELFF.

This clone was seen only once. The rearrangement uses TRBV10-3 and TRBJ1-1; D is undetermined. Germline CDR1 ENHRY, CDR2 SYGVKD. Trimming stripped 6 bases from V and 9 bases from J, with 23 bases between. This CDR3 contains 15 residues. CDR3 nucleotide sequence: TGTGCCATCAGGGGTGGGTCCCTTGATGTGGCGAAAGCTTTCTTT. The encoded protein is CAIRGGSLDVAKAFF.

The genes are TRBV5-1 and TRBJ2-3, with D unclear. This CDR3 contains 14 residues. Per the germline V gene, CDR1 is SGHRS and CDR2 is YFSETQ. Trimming took off 0 bases at V and 2 bases at J, with 7 bases between the two ends. The chain's CDR3 is CASSLAIFTDTQYF. CDR3 DNA: TGCGCCAGCAGCTTGGCCATTTTCACAGATACGCAGTATTTT.

The chain recombines TRBV10-3 with TRBJ2-1; TRBD1 is a possible D gene (5 bases). Germline lookup yields CDR1 ENHRY and CDR2 SYGVKD. The CDR3 extends over 16 amino acids. V was trimmed by 3 bases and J by 9 bases, leaving 21 bases between them. The CDR3 DNA reads TGTGCCATCAGTGACCCTCGGTTAGGGGATTTAGGTGAGCAGTTCTTC. Amino acid sequence: CAISDPRLGDLGEQFF.

CDR3 sequence (DNA): TGTGCCAGCAGCTTAGCAGTCGGGCCCGAGACCCAGTACTTC. Its protein product is CASSLAVGPETQYF. The gene calls are TRBV7-9 and TRBJ2-5; D not resolved. CDR1 and CDR2 (germline): SEHNR, FQNEAQ (reference sequence). Trimming took 0 bases from V and 5 from J, leaving 10 bases between them. This CDR3 region has 14 residues.

This chain links TRBV5-4 with TRBJ2-5; TRBD1 agrees at 7 bases. Germline V CDR1 and CDR2: SGHNT, YYREEE (reference sequence). The V gene end was trimmed by 3 bases and the J gene end by 2 bases; junction bases not matched to a gene: 1. The CDR3 consists of 13 residues. CDR3 protein: CASSWTGQETQYF. As DNA, the CDR3 is TGTGCCAGCAGCTGGACAGGACAAGAGACCCAGTACTTC.

This chain links TRBV18 with TRBJ2-5; 8 nucleotides line up with TRBD2. The V gene's germline CDR1 is KGHSH and CDR2 LQKENI. This CDR3 has 15 residues. Trimming removed 3 bases from V and 2 bases from J; junction bases left unmatched: 5. CDR3 nucleotide sequence: TGTGCCAGCTCACCTTTAGCGGGGAGTCAAGAGACCCAGTACTTC. This translates into CASSPLAGSQETQYF.

By its share, this clone is medium-sized. V and J are TRBV30 and TRBJ1-5; D uncertain. Germline V CDR1 and CDR2: GTSNPN, SVGIG (reference sequence). The CDR3 extends over 15 amino acids. Between the trimmed V and J ends, which lost 1 base and 0 bases, there was a span of 10 bases. As DNA, the CDR3 is TGTGCCTGGAGTGGAGGCGGTATTAGCAATCAGCCCCAGCATTTT. Translation: CAWSGGGISNQPQHF.

This sequence joins TRBV18 and TRBJ2-3; maybe TRBD2 (6 bases). This CDR3 is built from 16 residues. V dropped 9 bases and J dropped 0 bases, with 19 bases sitting between them. Germline loops: CDR1 KGHSH, CDR2 LQKENI. This CDR3 reads CASYRRGEASTDTQYF. The CDR3 nucleotides are TGTGCCAGTTACCGGCGGGGAGAGGCTAGCACAGATACGCAGTATTTT.

This chain links TRBV2 with TRBJ1-1; 12 nucleotides align to TRBD1. This CDR3 comprises 17 residues. In germline, CDR1 is SNHLY, CDR2 FYNNEI. The ends lost 6 bases at V and 7 bases at J; junction bases unmatched: 15. In DNA form, the CDR3 reads TGTGCCAGCAGCCTAACGCAACAGGGACAGGGGGCCGGTGAAGCTTTCTTT. Amino acids: CASSLTQQGQGAGEAFF.

This clone was seen a handful of times. The gene calls are TRBV6-6 and TRBJ2-5, with TRBD2 matching 9 bases. CDR3 length: 15 amino acids. Germline V lookup: CDR1 MNHNY, CDR2 SVGAGI (reference sequence). Germline trimming cut 2 bases from V and 5 bases from J; bases unmatched to any gene: 6. As DNA, the CDR3 is TGTGCCAGCAGTTACAGGACTAGCGAAATGGAGACCCAGTACTTC. Translated: CASSYRTSEMETQYF.

The V and J genes are TRBV5-5 and TRBJ2-4; 7 nucleotides align to TRBD2. The V segment lost 3 bases and the J segment 9 bases; nucleotides outside the gene matches: 9. CDR1 SGHKS and CDR2 YYEKEE come from the germline V gene (reference sequence). There are 14 residues in the CDR3. CDR3 in amino acids: CASSWKLGGSIQYF. CDR3 DNA: TGTGCCAGCAGCTGGAAGCTGGGCGGGAGCATTCAGTACTTC.